This entry lists 25 T cell receptor beta chains sequenced from one sample in a study of blood T cell repertoires in COVID-19 (dated by TCRdb to about 2020). The method behind the library was the immunoSEQ multiplex PCR assay. TCRdb's version of the immuneACCESS table is confined to in-frame rearrangements and falls short of the full clone set. An unresolved V gene accounts for under half of the shortfall where checked; the remainder is of unknown origin. The sample table shows under 130,000 clones, and 87% are seen once. More than 5.5% of the sample is in the top ten clones. The sequenced material came from peripheral blood. These receptors were taken from a human donor in a cohort sampled during active COVID-19.

The chain carries TRBV6-5 and TRBJ2-7; TRBD2 agrees at 9 bases. The CDR3 is made up of 14 amino acids. J was trimmed by 0 bases and V by 6 bases; bases with no gene match: 3. Germline V gene lookup returns CDR1 MNHEY and CDR2 SVGAGI. The CDR3 region has the DNA TGTGCCAGCAGACGGACTAGCGACTCCTACGAGCAGTACTTC. This translates into CASRRTSDSYEQYF.

The V call is TRBV10-3, the J call TRBJ2-5, with TRBD1 matching over 8 bases. CDR1 and CDR2 from the germline V gene are ENHRY and SYGVKD. The ends lost 0 bases at V and 4 bases at J; junction bases unmatched: 10. The CDR3 has 17 residues. The CDR3, as DNA: TGTGCCATCAGTGAGTCCCACCGTAGACAGGGGTCAGAGACCCAGTACTTC. Its translation is CAISESHRRQGSETQYF.

The genes are TRBV5-8 and TRBJ1-6, with D perhaps TRBD1 (5 bases). The CDR3 runs to 14 residues. Germline CDR1 SGHTS, CDR2 YDEGEE. V lost 2 bases and J lost 9, with 12 bases in between. CDR3: CASSLQDNLSPLHF. DNA of the CDR3: TGTGCCAGCAGCTTACAGGACAATCTTTCACCCCTCCACTTT.

V gene TRBV10-1 combines with J gene TRBJ2-1; TRBD1 might be the D (6 bases). CDR3 size: 15 residues. Germline V gene lookup returns CDR1 WNHNN and CDR2 SYGVQD (reference sequence). The V gene lost 6 bases and the J gene lost 7 bases, with 19 bases spanning the gap. The CDR3 sequence is CASSQQGSEVNEQFF. CDR3 nucleotides: TGCGCCAGCAGCCAACAGGGCTCCGAAGTGAATGAGCAGTTCTTC.

The V gene is TRBV20-1, the J gene TRBJ2-7; 8 nucleotides line up with TRBD1. The junction had 10 bases not matched to a gene; V was cut back by 3 bases and J by 9 bases. CDR3 length equals 13 residues. The germline CDR1 and CDR2 sequences are DFQATT and SNEGSKA (reference sequence). Here the CDR3 reads CSASPGTGTGQYF. DNA of the CDR3: TGCAGTGCTAGTCCCGGGACAGGTACGGGGCAGTACTTC.

The table lists this clone with a few counts. V gene TRBV6-2 or TRBV6-3 combines with J gene TRBJ2-7, with a tentative D call TRBD1 (5 bases). The CDR3 loop spans 14 amino acids. Trimming took off 6 bases at V and 4 bases at J, with 16 bases between the two ends. Per germline, CDR1 MNHEY and CDR2 SVGEGT. CDR3 sequence (DNA): TGTGCCAGCAGCCAAATGCAGGGTATTTACGAGCAGTACTTC. It specifies CASSQMQGIYEQYF.

This chain joins TRBV11-2 and TRBJ2-7; 8 bases are a match to TRBD2. Germline V lookup: CDR1 SGHAT, CDR2 FQNNGV. V was pared by 5 bases and J by 7 bases, with 16 bases of the junction left unmatched. The CDR3 spans 16 residues. This CDR3 is CASSRKSGLVVDEQYF. In nucleotides, the CDR3 is TGTGCCAGCAGCCGCAAATCGGGACTAGTAGTCGATGAGCAGTACTTC.

The rearrangement joins TRBV4-1 to TRBJ1-1; 8 positions agree with TRBD1. The CDR3 is 15 residues long. Germline lookup yields CDR1 MGHRA and CDR2 YSYEKL. Trimming cost V 5 bases and J 4 bases; bases outside gene matches: 9. The CDR3 sequence is CASSEQQGVGTEAFF. The CDR3 DNA reads as TGCGCCAGCAGCGAACAACAGGGGGTCGGCACTGAAGCTTTCTTT.

The chain carries TRBV28 and TRBJ1-2, with D perhaps TRBD1 (6 bases). Per germline, CDR1 MDHEN and CDR2 SYDVKM. V dropped 7 bases and J dropped 4 bases, with 19 bases sitting between them. The CDR3 extends over 15 amino acids. The CDR3 protein is CASIHREGTIYGYTF. Written as DNA, the CDR3 is TGTGCCAGCATCCATAGGGAGGGGACAATCTATGGCTACACCTTC.

The J gene is TRBJ2-5, the V gene TRBV3-1 (or the pseudogene TRBV3-2); D may be TRBD2 (6 bases). Germline V gene data show CDR1 as LGHDT and CDR2 as YNNKEL (reference sequence). V lost 6 bases, J lost 5 bases, and 16 bases lay in between. The CDR3 is 14 amino acids. Written as DNA, the CDR3 is TGTGCCAGCAGTAACCGGGAGCCCCGGGAGACCCAGTACTTC. It yields the protein CASSNREPRETQYF.

This chain's CDR3 is CASSEGRGITNEKLFF. CDR3 DNA sequence: TGTGCCAGCAGCGAGGGACGGGGGATAACTAATGAAAAACTGTTTTTT. This chain joins TRBV9 and TRBJ1-4; D might be TRBD1 (5 bases). The germline V gene encodes CDR1 SGDLS and CDR2 YYNGEE. CDR3 size: 16 residues. Trimming took 3 bases from V and 1 from J, leaving 13 bases between them. The whole variable domain, filled in from reference TRBV9 and TRBJ1-4, reads DSGVTQTPKHLITATGQRVTLRCSPRSGDLSVYWYQQSLDQGLQFLIQYYNGEERAKGNILERFSAQQFPDLHSELNLSSLELGDSALYFCASSEGRGITNEKLFFGSGTQLSVL.

The chain is built from TRBV4-1 and TRBJ2-3, with D tentatively TRBD2 (5 bases). CDR3 size: 15 residues. V was pared by 3 bases and J by 4 bases, with 14 bases between. Germline values: CDR1 MGHRA, CDR2 YSYEKL. The CDR3 spells CASSQGSATADTQYF. Here the CDR3 DNA reads TGCGCCAGCAGCCAGGGTAGCGCGACGGCAGATACGCAGTATTTT.

V usage is TRBV14 and J usage is TRBJ2-7, with 12 bases matching TRBD2. V lost 4 bases and J lost 0; bases outside the gene matches: 4. The germline V gene encodes CDR1 SGHDN and CDR2 FVKESK. The CDR3 is 16 residues long. This chain's CDR3 is CASSPGTSGFSYEQYF. CDR3 sequence (DNA): TGTGCCAGCAGCCCCGGGACTAGCGGGTTCTCCTACGAGCAGTACTTC.

The chain links TRBV27 to TRBJ2-7; D might be TRBD1 (5 bases). With 8 bases removed from V and 5 bases from J, the gap between germline ends came to 19 bases. The germline gives CDR1 MNHEY, CDR2 SMNVEV (reference sequence). The CDR3 has 14 amino acids. Here the CDR3 DNA reads TGTGCCAGCGGGGTGCTGGACAAGCTTCACGAGCAGTACTTC. Translating it yields CASGVLDKLHEQYF.

V and J are TRBV6-5 and TRBJ1-2; TRBD1 might be the D (6 bases). Germline V gene data show CDR1 as MNHEY and CDR2 as SVGAGI. V lost 7 bases and J 8 bases, leaving 20 bases between the germline ends. The CDR3 is made up of 14 amino acids. The CDR3 loop reads CASTLLTGIGGYTF. CDR3 DNA: TGTGCCAGCACCCTCCTCACAGGGATCGGCGGCTACACCTTC.

This clone has just a few counts. The chain couples TRBV28 to TRBJ2-1; 9 positions agree with TRBD2. There are 18 residues in the CDR3. Germline values: CDR1 MDHEN, CDR2 SYDVKM. V lost 2 bases, J lost 0 bases, and 8 bases stayed unmatched. The CDR3 bases are TGTGCCAGCAGTTTACCACGGGGCGGGAGGGCCTCCTACAATGAGCAGTTCTTC. Translation: CASSLPRGGRASYNEQFF.

The chain combines TRBV5-1 with TRBJ1-2; D unresolved. From germline, CDR1 is SGHRS and CDR2 YFSETQ. The CDR3 runs to 18 residues. V dropped 0 bases and J dropped 7 bases, with 25 bases sitting between them. The CDR3 DNA is TGCGCCAGCAGCTTGGCCAATTTCATCCGGGATAATTCTGGTGGCTACACCTTC. This encodes CASSLANFIRDNSGGYTF.

The rearrangement links TRBV5-4 to TRBJ2-7; 9 bases align to TRBD2. The CDR3 has 15 residues. Germline V lookup: CDR1 SGHNT, CDR2 YYREEE (reference sequence). V shed 4 bases, J shed 1 base, and the junction held 6 bases outside the gene matches. The CDR3 nucleotides are TGTGCCAGCAGCGACCGGCGGGGGGGTTCCTACGAGCAGTACTTC. The encoded protein is CASSDRRGGSYEQYF.

The chain combines TRBV4-1 with TRBJ2-1, with D unclear. Germline V lookup: CDR1 MGHRA, CDR2 YSYEKL. Trimming took off 2 bases at V and 8 bases at J, with 7 bases between the two ends. The CDR3 sequence is 12 residues long. CDR3 bases: TGCGCCAGCAGCCAAAGCCGCGATGAGCAGTTCTTC. Translation: CASSQSRDEQFF.

V and J are TRBV6-5 and TRBJ1-1, with TRBD1 as a possible D gene (5 bases). V lost 8 bases and J lost 1, with 8 bases in between. CDR3 length equals 12 residues. Germline loops: CDR1 MNHEY, CDR2 SVGAGI. CDR3 region: CASHDRNTEAFF. The CDR3 DNA is TGTGCCAGCCACGACAGGAACACTGAAGCTTTCTTT.

J is TRBJ2-1 and V is TRBV29-1; no definite D call. CDR1 and CDR2 from the germline V gene are SQVTM and ANQGSEA. V gave up 5 bases and J gave up 0 bases, with 14 bases separating them. This CDR3 contains 15 residues. In nucleotides, the CDR3 is TGCAGCGTTCGCCTACAGAGCACCTCCTACAATGAGCAGTTCTTC. It encodes CSVRLQSTSYNEQFF.

The chain links TRBV28 to TRBJ2-6; D call uncertain. This CDR3 comprises 16 residues. Germline V gene lookup returns CDR1 MDHEN and CDR2 SYDVKM. V was trimmed by 2 bases and J by 0 bases, leaving 8 bases between them. The CDR3 sequence is CASSLGWASGANVLTF. The DNA for the CDR3 is TGTGCCAGCAGTTTAGGGTGGGCCTCTGGGGCCAACGTCCTGACTTTC.

The chain has TRBV7-7 and TRBJ2-5; 7 bases agree with TRBD1. This CDR3 is 14 amino acids long. From germline, CDR1 is SSHAT and CDR2 FNYEAQ (reference sequence). The J segment lost 5 bases and the V segment lost 1 base, leaving 4 bases of the junction unmatched. The CDR3 sequence is CASSLVGRGETQYF. The CDR3 coding sequence is TGTGCCAGCAGCTTAGTTGGCAGGGGGGAGACCCAGTACTTC.

The J gene is TRBJ1-6, the V gene TRBV2; the match to TRBD1 covers 10 bases. CDR3 length: 14 residues. The germline V gene encodes CDR1 SNHLY and CDR2 FYNNEI. J lost 7 bases, V lost 10 bases, and 7 bases had no gene match. CDR3 bases: TGTGCCAAGCGGGACAGGGGTACGAATTCACCCCTCCACTTT. It codes for CAKRDRGTNSPLHF.

This chain uses TRBV9 with TRBJ2-5; 10 nucleotides align to TRBD2. CDR1 and CDR2 (germline): SGDLS, YYNGEE. The V and J ends lost 0 bases and 10 bases, in that order; junction bases with no gene match: 3. CDR3 length: 13 amino acids. CDR3 bases: TGTGCCAGCAGCGTAGACACTAGCGGGGACCAGTACTTC. It is translated as CASSVDTSGDQYF.